What follows are 20 T cell receptor beta chains derived from one specimen sequenced in a study of vaccination effects on CD4 cells after COVID-19. Sequencing was preceded by expansion of antigen-specific CD4+ T cells with viral peptide pools in the ViraFEST assay. Isolation of CD4+ T cells took place after 10 to 11 days of culture. No vaccinee had earlier SARS-CoV-2 infection, and nucleocapsid antibodies were negative. Produced via immunoSEQ multiplex PCR; TCRdb's table is partial and in-frame only. The sample has about 63,000 clones, 70% to 85% seen once. These receptors are not linked to any known antigen. Material: CD4+ T cells from PBMCs cultured with HCoV-OC43 spike peptides, obtained before COVID-19 vaccination. Subset reported: HCoV-OC43 spike overlapping peptide pool stimulation. The receptors derive from a human donor who received a COVID-19 vaccine.

The table lists this clone with a few counts. V gene TRBV12-5 combines with J gene TRBJ1-1; weak D call: TRBD1 (5 bases). Trimming took 1 base from V and 10 from J, leaving 10 bases between them. This CDR3 is built from 12 residues. Germline CDR1 and CDR2: LGHNT and FRNRAP. The CDR3, as DNA: TGTGCTAGTGGTTTGGCCGGGACGGTAGCTTTCTTT. Its translation: CASGLAGTVAFF. Variable domain in full (rest from reference TRBV12-5 and TRBJ1-1): DARVTQTPRHKVTEMGQEVTMRCQPILGHNTVFWYRQTMMQGLELLAYFRNRAPLDDSGMPKDRFSAEMPDATLATLKIQPSEPRDSAVYFCASGLAGTVAFFGQGTRLTVV.

The rearrangement links TRBV6-5 to TRBJ1-6; 11 positions agree with TRBD1. This CDR3 has 15 amino acids. The V gene's germline CDR1 is MNHEY and CDR2 SVGAGI. The V segment lost 6 bases and the J segment 9 bases; nucleotides outside the gene matches: 7. The chain's CDR3 is CASRGQGGEGSPLHF. CDR3 nucleotide sequence: TGTGCCAGCAGGGGACAGGGGGGGGAGGGTTCACCCCTCCACTTT.

This clone was seen more than once but under ten times. The chain links TRBV10-3 to TRBJ2-5; 8 nucleotides line up with TRBD1. The CDR3 is made up of 13 amino acids. Unmatched junction bases numbered 2, after V lost 7 bases and J lost 1 base. Per germline, CDR1 ENHRY and CDR2 SYGVKD. CDR3 bases: TGTGCCATCAACGACAGGGGCCAAGAGACCCAGTACTTC. Its translation is CAINDRGQETQYF.

The CDR3 DNA sequence: TGCGCCAGCAGTGAGTCGAGTAGCGGGGGGGCAAATACGCAGTATTTT. Its protein is CASSESSSGGANTQYF. The rearrangement links TRBV10-1 to TRBJ2-3, with TRBD2 matching over 11 bases. The CDR3 runs to 16 residues. Per the germline V gene, CDR1 is WNHNN and CDR2 is SYGVQD (reference sequence). V was pared by 0 bases and J by 7 bases, with 6 bases of the junction left unmatched.

The chain joins TRBV6-5 to TRBJ2-7; 11 bases line up with TRBD1. After removal of 5 bases from V and 3 bases from J, the junction contained 6 bases not matched to a gene. The CDR3 length is 15 residues. Germline loops: CDR1 MNHEY, CDR2 SVGAGI. The CDR3 protein is CASSPDRGLFYEQYV. The CDR3 region has the DNA TGTGCCAGCAGTCCGGACAGGGGGCTATTCTACGAGCAGTACGTC.

This clone is a singleton in its sample. The V call is TRBV29-1, the J call TRBJ1-4, with D maybe TRBD1 (5 bases). The CDR3 contains 13 residues. CDR1 is SQVTM, CDR2 ANQGSEA, per germline. V lost 4 bases to trimming and J lost 3 bases, with 9 bases between them. CDR3 amino acids: CSVVSGANEKLFF. In DNA form, the CDR3 reads TGCAGCGTTGTCTCGGGGGCTAATGAAAAACTGTTTTTT. Complete variable domain (other parts from reference TRBV29-1 and TRBJ1-4): SAVISQKPSRDICQRGTSLTIQCQVDSQVTMMFWYRQQPGQSLTLIATANQGSEATYESGFVIDKFPISRPNLTFSTLTVSNMSPEDSSIYLCSVVSGANEKLFFGSGTQLSVL.

The V call is TRBV19, the J call TRBJ2-5; a weak D match, TRBD2 (5 bases). V was shortened by 4 bases and J by 5 bases, with 17 bases between the two germline ends. Germline V lookup: CDR1 LNHDA, CDR2 SQIVND (reference sequence). The CDR3 has 15 amino acids. The chain's CDR3 is CASSTPSGSAETQYF. In DNA form, the CDR3 reads TGTGCCAGTAGTACTCCCTCGGGGAGTGCGGAGACCCAGTACTTC.

The gene calls are TRBV12-5 and TRBJ2-5; possible D gene TRBD2, 5 bases. V was trimmed by 3 bases and J by 5 bases, leaving 13 bases between them. The CDR3 spans 14 residues. Per germline, CDR1 LGHNT and CDR2 FRNRAP. The CDR3, as DNA: TGTGCTAGTGGTTTAGGGCTAACGGGGGAGACCCAGTACTTC. Protein sequence: CASGLGLTGETQYF.

This rearrangement joins TRBV27 to TRBJ2-1; 10 bases agree with TRBD2. Germline CDR1 is MNHEY and CDR2 is SMNVEV (reference sequence). The length of the CDR3 is 16 residues. V shed 4 bases, J shed 3 bases, and the junction held 6 bases outside the gene matches. The CDR3 nucleotides are TGTGCCAGCAGTTCAGAAACTAGCGGGGACTACAATGAGCAGTTCTTC. Translation gives CASSSETSGDYNEQFF.

The chain carries TRBV27 and TRBJ1-2; D perhaps matches TRBD1 (5 bases). Trimming removed 6 bases from V and 8 bases from J, with 13 bases in between. The CDR3 is 12 amino acids. Germline V gene data show CDR1 as MNHEY and CDR2 as SMNVEV (reference sequence). The CDR3 is CASRNWDGGYTF. DNA for the CDR3: TGTGCCAGCAGGAATTGGGACGGAGGCTACACCTTC.

The V gene is TRBV10-3, the J gene TRBJ1-3; unclear D gene. CDR1 and CDR2 from the germline V gene are ENHRY and SYGVKD. The CDR3 is 15 amino acids. Trimming took off 2 bases at V and 0 bases at J, with 8 bases between the two ends. The CDR3 bases are TGTGCCATCAGTGAGGCGGTGCTCTCTGGAAACACCATATATTTT. Translation gives CAISEAVLSGNTIYF.

The chain recombines TRBV19 with TRBJ2-1; 10 bases match TRBD1. CDR3 length: 16 amino acids. CDR1 and CDR2 from the germline V gene are LNHDA and SQIVND (reference sequence). The V and J ends lost 7 bases and 4 bases, in that order; junction bases with no gene match: 10. CDR3: CASTSDRGENYNEQFF. CDR3 nucleotides: TGTGCCAGTACCTCGGACAGGGGGGAAAATTACAATGAGCAGTTCTTC.

The chain is built from TRBV5-6 and TRBJ1-6, with D tentatively TRBD1 (5 bases). V gave up 0 bases and J gave up 16 bases, with 8 bases separating them. The CDR3 has 11 amino acids. CDR1 and CDR2 from the germline V gene are SGHDT and YYEEEE. The CDR3 region has the DNA TGTGCCAGCAGCTTGGCAGGGAAACTCCACTTT. Amino acid sequence: CASSLAGKLHF.

The rearrangement links TRBV2 to TRBJ2-5; D not certain. This CDR3 region has 13 residues. Germline CDR1 and CDR2: SNHLY and FYNNEI. The V end lost 7 bases, the J end lost 1 base, and 10 bases lay between the germline ends. The chain's CDR3 is CASTVSPQETQYF. The CDR3, as DNA: TGTGCCAGCACAGTAAGCCCCCAAGAGACCCAGTACTTC.

This chain connects TRBV7-9 to TRBJ1-5, with D perhaps matching TRBD1 (5 bases). This CDR3 is 16 amino acids long. The V and J ends lost 4 bases and 3 bases respectively, with 16 bases between them. Germline V gives CDR1 SEHNR, CDR2 FQNEAQ (reference sequence). As DNA, the CDR3 is TGTGCCAGCAGCTCCACCGGGACGGGAATCAATCAGCCCCAGCATTTT. The encoded protein is CASSSTGTGINQPQHF.

This clone was seen more than once but under ten times. J is TRBJ2-3 and V is TRBV3-1 (or the pseudogene TRBV3-2); 9 bases are shared with TRBD2. The junction had 7 bases not matched to a gene; V was cut back by 4 bases and J by 5 bases. CDR1 is LGHDT and CDR2 is YNNKEL in the germline V gene (reference sequence). The CDR3 contains 15 residues. The DNA of the CDR3 is TGTGCCAGCAGCCGAGTGCGGGGGGGCGAAGATACGCAGTATTTT. Protein sequence: CASSRVRGGEDTQYF.

This clone showed up just once. The chain joins TRBV10-3 to TRBJ1-1; D unresolved. Germline V gene data show CDR1 as ENHRY and CDR2 as SYGVKD. The length of the CDR3 is 13 residues. The V gene lost 9 bases and the J gene lost 1 base, with 12 bases spanning the gap. The CDR3 protein is CAMVATPNTEAFF. The CDR3 nucleotides read TGTGCCATGGTTGCCACCCCGAACACTGAAGCTTTCTTT.

The rearrangement uses TRBV6-6 and TRBJ2-3, with 9 bases aligning to TRBD1. The CDR3 covers 16 residues. The ends lost 0 bases at V and 3 bases at J; junction bases unmatched: 4. CDR1 MNHNY and CDR2 SVGAGI come from the germline V gene (reference sequence). This CDR3 is CASSYSSGTGTDTQYF. In nucleotides, the CDR3 is TGTGCCAGCAGTTACTCTTCAGGGACAGGGACAGATACGCAGTATTTT.

The CDR3 reads CSVSGTGTDTQYF. DNA for the CDR3: TGCAGCGTTTCCGGGACAGGGACAGATACGCAGTATTTT. The chain couples TRBV29-1 to TRBJ2-3; 9 bases align to TRBD1. Germline V gives CDR1 SQVTM, CDR2 ANQGSEA. V lost 5 bases, J lost 3 bases, and 3 bases stayed unmatched. CDR3 length equals 13 residues.

The chain carries TRBV7-2 and TRBJ2-3, with D perhaps matching TRBD1 (6 bases). CDR3 length equals 15 residues. V lost 5 bases and J lost 7, with 19 bases in between. Germline V CDR1 and CDR2: SGHTA, FQGNSA. The chain's CDR3 is CASSEQGVSAYTQYF. CDR3 nucleotide sequence: TGTGCCAGCAGCGAACAGGGAGTTTCGGCTTATACGCAGTATTTT.